This entry describes one T cell receptor (beta chain). Profiling relied on immunoSEQ multiplex PCR, and the TCRdb table lists in-frame clones only, not all of them. Here the sample spans about 980,000 clones, over 60% being singletons. The CDR3 spans 16 residues. The ends lost 4 bases at V and 1 base at J; junction bases unmatched: 10. Germline CDR1 and CDR2: SNHLY and FYNNEI. These data come from a study of shared clonotypes between healthy human individuals. This sequence joins TRBV2 and TRBJ2-7; TRBD2 agrees at 7 bases. The TCR originated in a man aged 18-30 years in good health. Sequenced: memory CD4+ T cells sorted from blood. Described subset: CD45RA-negative fraction. The CDR3 coding sequence is TGTGCCAGCAGTGGACCGCGGGGGTTAGGGTCCTACGAGCAGTACTTC. It codes for CASSGPRGLGSYEQYF.